Listed below are T cell receptor beta chains from one sample, sequenced in a study of T cells in Graves' hyperthyroidism and ophthalmopathy. One entry per CDR3 protein, called by TCRdb with MiXCR from the multiplex PCR reads. The table lists 540,000 or so distinct CDR3 sequences, around 42% of them singletons, with 19% in the top ten. Sequenced: peripheral blood or thyroid tissue (not recorded which). The receptor set was obtained from an adult woman with Graves' disease, either hyperthyroidism or ophthalmopathy (not recorded which). Each CDR3 is given with its conserved first and last residue. The order of the fields is D gene, J gene, V gene, CDR3 length, clone size, CDR3 protein, CDR3 DNA. D genes are given only for firm matches. Not all rows give a size; the values are once, few, many and, for expanded clones, a class.

d_call: -; j_call: TRBJ2-7; v_call: TRBV7-2; cdr3_length: 16; clone_size: -; cdr3_aa: CASSPGVAGWAYEQYF; cdr3_nt: TGTGCCAGCAGCCCCGGGGTGGCTGGTTGGGCCTACGAGCAGTACTTC
d_call: TRBD1; j_call: TRBJ1-1; v_call: TRBV20-1; cdr3_length: 14; clone_size: -; cdr3_aa: CSARTGRGMAEAFF; cdr3_nt: TGCAGTGCGAGGACAGGCAGGGGTATGGCTGAAGCTTTCTTT
d_call: -; j_call: TRBJ1-2; v_call: TRBV2; cdr3_length: 13; clone_size: many; cdr3_aa: CASSEGTNYGYTF; cdr3_nt: TGTGCCAGCAGTGAGGGGACCAACTATGGCTACACCTTC
d_call: -; j_call: TRBJ1-4; v_call: TRBV6-5; cdr3_length: 14; clone_size: many; cdr3_aa: CASSYDPTNEKLFF; cdr3_nt: TGTGCCAGCAGTTACGATCCAACTAATGAAAAACTGTTTTTT
d_call: -; j_call: TRBJ1-2; v_call: TRBV20-1; cdr3_length: 11; clone_size: few; cdr3_aa: CSAVTDYGYTF; cdr3_nt: TGCAGTGCCGTAACCGACTATGGCTACACCTTC
d_call: -; j_call: TRBJ1-2; v_call: TRBV6-2/TRBV6-3; cdr3_length: 14; clone_size: -; cdr3_aa: CASSRQERQSSVTF; cdr3_nt: TGTGCCAGCAGCCGACAAGAGCGGCAGTCGTCTGTCACCTTC
d_call: TRBD1; j_call: TRBJ1-4; v_call: TRBV7-9; cdr3_length: 16; clone_size: many; cdr3_aa: CASSPAPGQGDEKLFF; cdr3_nt: TGTGCCAGCAGTCCTGCCCCCGGACAGGGAGACGAAAAACTGTTTTTT
d_call: TRBD1; j_call: TRBJ2-5; v_call: TRBV2; cdr3_length: 14; clone_size: -; cdr3_aa: CASVRDRGLKTQYF; cdr3_nt: TGTGCCTCAGTAAGGGACAGGGGGTTGAAGACCCAGTACTTC
d_call: -; j_call: TRBJ1-2; v_call: TRBV7-8; cdr3_length: 13; clone_size: few; cdr3_aa: CASSYSGNYGYTF; cdr3_nt: TGTGCCAGCAGCTATAGCGGGAACTATGGCTACACCTTC
d_call: TRBD2; j_call: TRBJ2-5; v_call: TRBV7-9; cdr3_length: 18; clone_size: many; cdr3_aa: CASSLGTSGRHSQETQYF; cdr3_nt: TGTGCCAGCAGCTTAGGGACTAGCGGGAGACACAGCCAAGAGACCCAGTACTTC
d_call: -; j_call: TRBJ2-7; v_call: TRBV6-6; cdr3_length: 16; clone_size: many; cdr3_aa: CASSRPPAGTFYEQYF; cdr3_nt: TGTGCCAGCAGTCGCCCCCCGGCGGGGACCTTCTACGAGCAGTACTTC
d_call: TRBD1; j_call: TRBJ2-2; v_call: TRBV7-3; cdr3_length: 15; clone_size: few; cdr3_aa: CASSRDRANTGELFF; cdr3_nt: TGTGCCAGCAGCCGAGACAGGGCAAACACCGGGGAGCTGTTTTTT
d_call: -; j_call: TRBJ1-6; v_call: TRBV2; cdr3_length: 14; clone_size: many; cdr3_aa: CASPGPERNSPLHF; cdr3_nt: TGTGCCAGCCCCGGGCCTGAGAGGAATTCACCCCTCCACTTT
d_call: TRBD1; j_call: TRBJ2-6; v_call: TRBV27; cdr3_length: 17; clone_size: few; cdr3_aa: CASSLNRGLSGANVLTF; cdr3_nt: TGTGCCAGCAGTTTAAACAGGGGGCTCTCTGGGGCCAACGTCCTGACTTTC
d_call: -; j_call: TRBJ2-5; v_call: TRBV15; cdr3_length: 12; clone_size: -; cdr3_aa: CATSAGHEPQYF; cdr3_nt: TGTGCCACCAGCGCGGGACACGAGCCCCAGTACTTC
d_call: TRBD1; j_call: TRBJ2-7; v_call: TRBV7-8; cdr3_length: 15; clone_size: many; cdr3_aa: CASSLGGQGYYEQYF; cdr3_nt: TGTGCCAGCAGCTTAGGAGGACAGGGGTACTACGAGCAGTACTTC
d_call: -; j_call: TRBJ2-5; v_call: TRBV5-2; cdr3_length: 13; clone_size: -; cdr3_aa: CASKRADRESQYF; cdr3_nt: TGTGCCAGCAAGCGGGCCGACAGAGAGAGCCAGTACTTC
d_call: -; j_call: TRBJ2-5; v_call: TRBV7-7; cdr3_length: 16; clone_size: -; cdr3_aa: CASSSTAGTDQETQYF; cdr3_nt: TGTGCCAGCAGCTCAACAGCCGGGACGGATCAAGAGACCCAGTACTTC
d_call: TRBD1; j_call: TRBJ1-2; v_call: TRBV29-1; cdr3_length: 14; clone_size: -; cdr3_aa: CSVEAPARGQGYTF; cdr3_nt: TGCAGCGTTGAAGCGCCGGCCAGGGGGCAGGGCTACACCTTC
d_call: -; j_call: TRBJ1-2; v_call: TRBV14; cdr3_length: 14; clone_size: many; cdr3_aa: CASSPVGGIYGYTF; cdr3_nt: TGTGCCAGCAGCCCTGTGGGCGGAATCTATGGCTACACCTTC
d_call: TRBD2; j_call: TRBJ2-5; v_call: TRBV7-2; cdr3_length: 14; clone_size: many; cdr3_aa: CASSLQAGGETQYF; cdr3_nt: TGTGCCAGCAGCTTACAAGCGGGAGGGGAGACCCAGTACTTC
d_call: -; j_call: TRBJ2-7; v_call: TRBV6-6; cdr3_length: 14; clone_size: many; cdr3_aa: CASSPANKKYEQYF; cdr3_nt: TGTGCCAGCAGTCCAGCAAATAAAAAGTACGAGCAGTACTTC
d_call: -; j_call: TRBJ2-5; v_call: TRBV28; cdr3_length: 11; clone_size: once; cdr3_aa: CAGSFSETQYF; cdr3_nt: TGTGCCGGCAGTTTCTCAGAGACCCAGTACTTC
d_call: -; j_call: TRBJ2-2; v_call: TRBV10-2; cdr3_length: 13; clone_size: -; cdr3_aa: CASSEGADGELFF; cdr3_nt: TGCGCCAGCAGTGAGGGGGCAGACGGGGAGCTGTTTTTT
d_call: -; j_call: TRBJ2-7; v_call: TRBV2; cdr3_length: 15; clone_size: many; cdr3_aa: CASSEATADIDEQYF; cdr3_nt: TGTGCCAGCAGTGAAGCGACGGCGGATATCGACGAGCAGTACTTC
d_call: TRBD1; j_call: TRBJ1-1; v_call: TRBV19; cdr3_length: 14; clone_size: many; cdr3_aa: CASSMGGQLSEAFF; cdr3_nt: TGTGCCAGTAGTATGGGGGGACAGCTATCTGAAGCTTTCTTT
d_call: -; j_call: TRBJ2-7; v_call: TRBV5-1; cdr3_length: 16; clone_size: -; cdr3_aa: CASASSPDSRSYEQYF; cdr3_nt: TGCGCCAGTGCCAGCAGTCCTGACAGTCGATCCTACGAGCAGTACTTC
d_call: -; j_call: TRBJ1-2; v_call: TRBV7-2; cdr3_length: 11; clone_size: -; cdr3_aa: CASSIGTGYTF; cdr3_nt: TGTGCCAGTAGTATTGGGACAGGCTACACCTTC
d_call: TRBD1; j_call: TRBJ2-5; v_call: TRBV7-9; cdr3_length: 15; clone_size: many; cdr3_aa: CASSFRTGGEETQYF; cdr3_nt: TGTGCCAGCAGCTTTCGGACAGGGGGCGAAGAGACCCAGTACTTC
d_call: TRBD1; j_call: TRBJ1-1; v_call: TRBV6-1; cdr3_length: 14; clone_size: -; cdr3_aa: CASRPRTGNTEAFF; cdr3_nt: TGTGCCAGCAGGCCCCGGACAGGGAACACTGAAGCTTTCTTT
d_call: -; j_call: TRBJ2-7; v_call: TRBV20-1; cdr3_length: 12; clone_size: many; cdr3_aa: CSARGSPSEQYF; cdr3_nt: TGCAGTGCCCGGGGTTCCCCCAGCGAGCAGTACTTC
d_call: -; j_call: TRBJ1-1; v_call: TRBV29-1; cdr3_length: 12; clone_size: -; cdr3_aa: CSVDPGTGEAFF; cdr3_nt: TGCAGCGTGGATCCGGGAACAGGGGAAGCTTTCTTT
d_call: TRBD1; j_call: TRBJ1-5; v_call: TRBV2; cdr3_length: 15; clone_size: once; cdr3_aa: CVSSREQGSNQPQHF; cdr3_nt: TGTGTCAGCAGTCGGGAACAGGGGAGCAATCAGCCCCAGCATTTT
d_call: -; j_call: TRBJ2-7; v_call: TRBV6-1; cdr3_length: 16; clone_size: many; cdr3_aa: CASSFTYPPGHSEQYF; cdr3_nt: TGTGCCAGCAGTTTCACCTATCCTCCGGGACATAGCGAGCAGTACTTC
d_call: -; j_call: TRBJ1-6; v_call: TRBV7-8; cdr3_length: 11; clone_size: -; cdr3_aa: CASSLAGALHF; cdr3_nt: TGTGCCAGCAGCTTGGCCGGGGCCCTCCACTTT
d_call: -; j_call: TRBJ1-1; v_call: TRBV5-1; cdr3_length: 14; clone_size: -; cdr3_aa: CASTGPGTSAEAFF; cdr3_nt: TGCGCCAGCACGGGGCCGGGAACGTCAGCTGAAGCTTTCTTT
d_call: -; j_call: TRBJ1-2; v_call: TRBV9; cdr3_length: 11; clone_size: -; cdr3_aa: CASSGSHGYTF; cdr3_nt: TGTGCCAGCAGCGGCTCCCATGGCTACACCTTC
d_call: -; j_call: TRBJ1-6; v_call: TRBV13; cdr3_length: 14; clone_size: many; cdr3_aa: CASSLRPLNSPLHF; cdr3_nt: TGTGCCAGCAGCTTAAGACCACTTAATTCACCCCTCCACTTT
d_call: -; j_call: TRBJ1-2; v_call: TRBV30; cdr3_length: 19; clone_size: -; cdr3_aa: CAWSPPGTSLRSRSYGYTF; cdr3_nt: TGTGCCTGGAGCCCTCCCGGGACCTCTCTTAGGTCCCGCTCCTATGGCTACACCTTC
d_call: -; j_call: TRBJ2-3; v_call: TRBV2; cdr3_length: 15; clone_size: -; cdr3_aa: CASTDTRASTDTQYF; cdr3_nt: TGTGCCAGCACGGACACACGTGCTAGCACAGATACGCAGTATTTT
d_call: -; j_call: TRBJ1-1; v_call: TRBV10-2; cdr3_length: 15; clone_size: once; cdr3_aa: CASSEGGRMNTEAFF; cdr3_nt: TGCGCCAGCAGTGAGGGGGGGAGAATGAACACTGAAGCTTTCTTT
d_call: TRBD1; j_call: TRBJ2-7; v_call: TRBV18; cdr3_length: 17; clone_size: -; cdr3_aa: CASSLAEKGQGLGEQYF; cdr3_nt: TGTGCCAGCTCACTAGCCGAAAAAGGACAGGGGCTAGGGGAGCAGTACTTC
d_call: -; j_call: TRBJ2-5; v_call: TRBV29-1; cdr3_length: 13; clone_size: many; cdr3_aa: CSVVWDLQETQYF; cdr3_nt: TGCAGCGTTGTATGGGACCTACAAGAGACCCAGTACTTC
d_call: -; j_call: TRBJ1-6; v_call: TRBV10-2; cdr3_length: 16; clone_size: many; cdr3_aa: CASSEGFRDLNSPLHF; cdr3_nt: TGCGCCAGCAGTGAGGGCTTTCGGGATTTGAATTCACCCCTCCACTTT
d_call: -; j_call: TRBJ2-5; v_call: TRBV7-9; cdr3_length: 12; clone_size: many; cdr3_aa: CASSLGTRTQYF; cdr3_nt: TGTGCCAGCAGCCTTGGTACCCGGACCCAGTACTTC